This T cell receptor beta chain was retrieved from a study of T-cell reconstitution after alpha-beta-depleted transplantation in children. This CDR3 comprises 17 residues. Trimming left V 3 bases short and J 0 bases short, with 14 bases between. Germline V gene lookup returns CDR1 MGHRA and CDR2 YSYEKL. This clonotype was recorded at least ten times. A TCRbeta library incorporating unique molecular identifiers was prepared. From the PCR reads, TCRdb called clonotypes with MiXCR, one entry per CDR3 protein. The table shows more than 400,000 distinct CDR3 sequences, with over 40% occurring only once. The source of this sequence is a girl aged 2-10 years with aplastic anemia, due to receive a stem cell transplant. This rearrangement joins TRBV4-1 to TRBJ2-2, with TRBD2 as a possible D gene (5 bases). The starting material was PBMCs, obtained before TCRalphabeta/CD19-depleted stem cell transplant. The CDR3 is CASSQRTYGANTGELFF. The CDR3 DNA is TGCGCCAGCAGCCAGCGGACCTACGGGGCGAACACCGGGGAGCTGTTTTTT.